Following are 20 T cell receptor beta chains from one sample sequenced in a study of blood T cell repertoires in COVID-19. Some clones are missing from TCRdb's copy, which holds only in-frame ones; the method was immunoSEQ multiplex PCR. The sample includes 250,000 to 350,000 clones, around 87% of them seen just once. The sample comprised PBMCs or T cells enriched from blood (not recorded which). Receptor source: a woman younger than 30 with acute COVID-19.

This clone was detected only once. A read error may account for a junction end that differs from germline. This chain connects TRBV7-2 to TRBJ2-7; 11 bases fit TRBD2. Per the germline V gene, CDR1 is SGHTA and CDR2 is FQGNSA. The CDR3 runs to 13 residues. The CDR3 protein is CASSFTGTSGANF. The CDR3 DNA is TGTGCCAGCAGCTTCACCGGGACTAGCGGAGCGAACTTC. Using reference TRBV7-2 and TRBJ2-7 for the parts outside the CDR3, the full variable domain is GAGVSQSPSNKVTEKGKDVELRCDPISGHTALYWYRQSLGQGLEFLIYFQGNSAPDKSGLPSDRFSAERTGGSVSTLTIQRTQQEDSAVYLCASSFTGTSGANFGPGTRLTVT.

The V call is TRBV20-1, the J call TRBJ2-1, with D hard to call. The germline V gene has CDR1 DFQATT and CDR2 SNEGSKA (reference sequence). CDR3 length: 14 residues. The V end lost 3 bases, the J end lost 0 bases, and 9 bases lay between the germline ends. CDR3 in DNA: TGCAGTGCTAGTCCGCAGAACTCCTACAATGAGCAGTTCTTC. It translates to CSASPQNSYNEQFF.

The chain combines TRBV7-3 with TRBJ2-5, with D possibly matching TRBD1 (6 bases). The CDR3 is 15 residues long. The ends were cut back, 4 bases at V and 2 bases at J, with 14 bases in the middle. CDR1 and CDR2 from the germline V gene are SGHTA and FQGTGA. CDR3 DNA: TGTGCCAGCAGCTCCGGACAGACTACACAAGAGACCCAGTACTTC. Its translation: CASSSGQTTQETQYF.

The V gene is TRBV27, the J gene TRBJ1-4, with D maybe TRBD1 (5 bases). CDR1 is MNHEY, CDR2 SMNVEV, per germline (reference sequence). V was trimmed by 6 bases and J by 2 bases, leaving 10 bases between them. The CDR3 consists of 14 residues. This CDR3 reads CASRSQVTNEKLFF. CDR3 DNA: TGTGCCAGCAGGTCACAGGTCACTAATGAAAAACTGTTTTTT. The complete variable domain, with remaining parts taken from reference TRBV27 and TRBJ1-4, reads EAQVTQNPRYLITVTGKKLTVTCSQNMNHEYMSWYRQDPGLGLRQIYYSMNVEVTDKGDVPEGYKVSRKEKRNFPLILESPSPNQTSLYFCASRSQVTNEKLFFGSGTQLSVL.

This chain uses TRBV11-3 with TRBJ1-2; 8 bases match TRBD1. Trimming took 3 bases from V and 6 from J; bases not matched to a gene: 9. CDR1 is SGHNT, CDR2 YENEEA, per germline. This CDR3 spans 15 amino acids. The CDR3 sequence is CASSLSTGGYNGYTF. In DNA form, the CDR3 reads TGTGCCAGCAGCTTGTCAACAGGGGGTTATAATGGCTACACCTTC.

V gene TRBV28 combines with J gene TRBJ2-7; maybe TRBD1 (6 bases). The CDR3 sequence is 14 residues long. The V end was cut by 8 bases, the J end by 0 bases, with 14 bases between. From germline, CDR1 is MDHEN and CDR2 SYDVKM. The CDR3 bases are TGTGCCAGCTTCGAAGGGGGAAGCTCCTACGAGCAGTACTTC. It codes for CASFEGGSSYEQYF.

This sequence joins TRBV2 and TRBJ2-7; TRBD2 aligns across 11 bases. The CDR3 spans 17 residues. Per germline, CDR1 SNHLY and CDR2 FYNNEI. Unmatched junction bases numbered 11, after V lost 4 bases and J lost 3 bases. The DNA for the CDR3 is TGTGCCAGCAGTGCACTAGCGGGAGTGCCCCCCTTCTACGAGCAGTACTTC. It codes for CASSALAGVPPFYEQYF.

The CDR3 DNA follows: TGTGCCAGCAGTGCCTCCGGGTCTAACTCCTACGAGCAGTACTTC. Protein product: CASSASGSNSYEQYF. The chain combines TRBV27 with TRBJ2-7; D unclear. Germline CDR1 and CDR2: MNHEY and SMNVEV (reference sequence). Trimming cost V 5 bases and J 0 bases, with 14 bases left between them. The CDR3 is 15 residues long.

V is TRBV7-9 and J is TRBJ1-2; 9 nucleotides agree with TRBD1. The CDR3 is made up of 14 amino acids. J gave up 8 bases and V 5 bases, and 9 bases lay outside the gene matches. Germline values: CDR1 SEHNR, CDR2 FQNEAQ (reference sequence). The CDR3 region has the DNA TGTGCCAGCAGCGGCCTACAGGGGGCGAGGGGCTACACCTTC. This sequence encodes CASSGLQGARGYTF.

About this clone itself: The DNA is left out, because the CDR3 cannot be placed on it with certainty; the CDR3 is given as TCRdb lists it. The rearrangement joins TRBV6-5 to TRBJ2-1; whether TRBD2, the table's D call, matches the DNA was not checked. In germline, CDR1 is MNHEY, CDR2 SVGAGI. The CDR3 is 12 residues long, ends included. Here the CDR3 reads CASSTSVGEQFF.

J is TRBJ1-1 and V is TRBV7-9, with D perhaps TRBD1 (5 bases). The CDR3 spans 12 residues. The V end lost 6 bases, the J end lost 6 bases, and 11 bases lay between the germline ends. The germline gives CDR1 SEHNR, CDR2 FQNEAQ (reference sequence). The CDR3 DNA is TGTGCCAGCAGTTCAAGGGGCCCTGAAGCTTTCTTT. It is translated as CASSSRGPEAFF.

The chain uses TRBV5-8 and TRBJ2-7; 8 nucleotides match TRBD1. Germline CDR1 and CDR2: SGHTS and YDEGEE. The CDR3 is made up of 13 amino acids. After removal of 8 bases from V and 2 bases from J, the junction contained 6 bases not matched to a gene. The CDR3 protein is CARTGEPTYEQYF. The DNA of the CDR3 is TGTGCCAGGACAGGGGAACCTACCTACGAGCAGTACTTC.

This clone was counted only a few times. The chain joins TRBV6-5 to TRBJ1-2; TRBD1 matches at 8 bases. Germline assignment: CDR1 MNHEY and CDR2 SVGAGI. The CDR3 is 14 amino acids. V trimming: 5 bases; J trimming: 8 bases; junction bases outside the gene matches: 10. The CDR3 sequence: CASSRLPGGQGYTF. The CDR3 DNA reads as TGTGCCAGCAGTCGCCTCCCAGGGGGCCAAGGCTACACCTTC.

The CDR3 region has the DNA TGTGCCAGCAGCTTAGGGACAGGGGCCTACGAGCAGTACTTC. It is translated as CASSLGTGAYEQYF. The gene calls are TRBV7-3 and TRBJ2-7; 10 bases line up with TRBD1. After removal of 2 bases from V and 2 bases from J, the junction contained 0 bases not matched to a gene. CDR1 and CDR2 (germline): SGHTA, FQGTGA. This CDR3 is built from 14 residues.

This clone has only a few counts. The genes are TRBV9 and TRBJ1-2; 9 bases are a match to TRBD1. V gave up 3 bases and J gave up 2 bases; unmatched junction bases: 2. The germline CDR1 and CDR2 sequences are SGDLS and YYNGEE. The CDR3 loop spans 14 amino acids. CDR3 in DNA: TGTGCCAGCAGCGCCGGGACAGGGAACTATGGCTACACCTTC. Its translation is CASSAGTGNYGYTF.

The CDR3 nucleotides read TGTGCCAGCAGCAGGGACTGCACCTACGAGCAGTACTTC. It codes for CASSRDCTYEQYF. V gene TRBV21-1 combines with J gene TRBJ2-7; the D call TRBD2 from the table was never checked on the DNA. TRBV21-1 is a known pseudogene. CDR3 length: 13 residues.

CDR3 region: CASSQGGAGSYEQYF. The CDR3 DNA follows: TGTGCCAGCAGCCAAGGTGGGGCAGGGTCCTACGAGCAGTACTTC. J is TRBJ2-7 and V is TRBV3-1 (or the pseudogene TRBV3-2), with D possibly matching TRBD1 (5 bases). V lost 1 base, J lost 1 base, and 11 bases lay in between. Germline CDR1 is LGHDT and CDR2 is YNNKEL (reference sequence). The CDR3 runs 15 residues.

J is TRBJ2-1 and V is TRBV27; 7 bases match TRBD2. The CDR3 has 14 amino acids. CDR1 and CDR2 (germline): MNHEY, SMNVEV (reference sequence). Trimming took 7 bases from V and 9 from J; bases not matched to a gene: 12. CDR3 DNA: TGTGCCAGCATTATCTGGCGGGAGCTCATTGAGCAGTTCTTC. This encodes CASIIWRELIEQFF.

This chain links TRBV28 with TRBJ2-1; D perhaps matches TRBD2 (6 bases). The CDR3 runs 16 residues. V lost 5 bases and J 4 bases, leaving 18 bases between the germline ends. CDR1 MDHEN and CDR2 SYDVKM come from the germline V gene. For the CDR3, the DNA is TGTGCCAGCAGTACAATCCGGGACTGGACGTACAATGAGCAGTTCTTC. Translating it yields CASSTIRDWTYNEQFF. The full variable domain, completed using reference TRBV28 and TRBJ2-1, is DVKVTQSSRYLVKRTGEKVFLECVQDMDHENMFWYRQDPGLGLRLIYFSYDVKMKEKGDIPEGYSVSREKKERFSLILESASTNQTSMYLCASSTIRDWTYNEQFFGPGTRLTVL.

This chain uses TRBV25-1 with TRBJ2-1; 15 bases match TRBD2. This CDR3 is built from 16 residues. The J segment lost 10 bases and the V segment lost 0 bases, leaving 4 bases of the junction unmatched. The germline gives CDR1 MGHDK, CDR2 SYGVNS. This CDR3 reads CASSEYGTSGRREQFF. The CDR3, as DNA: TGTGCCAGCAGTGAATATGGGACTAGCGGGAGGAGGGAGCAGTTCTTC.